This T cell receptor beta chain was retrieved from a study of blood T cell repertoires in COVID-19. Study-level information: From T cells, B-cell-depleted T cells, or PBMCs came the material, which was cDNA or gDNA.

Data came from immunoSEQ multiplex PCR; TCRdb stores just in-frame clones and leaves some out. The sample consists of some 150,000 clones, around 83% of them appearing once. This CDR3 spans 16 amino acids. Germline loops: CDR1 LGHDT, CDR2 YNNKEL (reference sequence). The V and J ends lost 3 bases and 13 bases respectively, with 24 bases between them. The V call is TRBV3-1 (or the pseudogene TRBV3-2), the J call TRBJ1-4, with a tentative D call TRBD1 (5 bases). Material: peripheral blood. This sequence originates from a woman in her fifties or sixties with acute or convalescent COVID-19. The CDR3 sequence is CASSHSRTHQGVRLFF. For the CDR3, the DNA is TGTGCCAGCAGCCATTCCAGGACACACCAAGGCGTCCGACTGTTTTTT.